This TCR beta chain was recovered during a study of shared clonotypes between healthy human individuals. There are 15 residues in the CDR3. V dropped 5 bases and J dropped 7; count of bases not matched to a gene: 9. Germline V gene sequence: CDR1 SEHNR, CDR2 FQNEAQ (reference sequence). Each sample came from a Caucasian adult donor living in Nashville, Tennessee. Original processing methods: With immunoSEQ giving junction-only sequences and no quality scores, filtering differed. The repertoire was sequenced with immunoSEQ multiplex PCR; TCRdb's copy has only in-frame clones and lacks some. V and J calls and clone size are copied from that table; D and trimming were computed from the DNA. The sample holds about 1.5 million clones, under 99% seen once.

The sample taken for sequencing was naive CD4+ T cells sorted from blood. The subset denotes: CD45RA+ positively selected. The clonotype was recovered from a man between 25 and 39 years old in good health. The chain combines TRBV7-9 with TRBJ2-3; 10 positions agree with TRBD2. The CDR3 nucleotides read TGTGCCAGCAGCACACCGGGACTAGCGTGGAATACGCAGTATTTT. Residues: CASSTPGLAWNTQYF.